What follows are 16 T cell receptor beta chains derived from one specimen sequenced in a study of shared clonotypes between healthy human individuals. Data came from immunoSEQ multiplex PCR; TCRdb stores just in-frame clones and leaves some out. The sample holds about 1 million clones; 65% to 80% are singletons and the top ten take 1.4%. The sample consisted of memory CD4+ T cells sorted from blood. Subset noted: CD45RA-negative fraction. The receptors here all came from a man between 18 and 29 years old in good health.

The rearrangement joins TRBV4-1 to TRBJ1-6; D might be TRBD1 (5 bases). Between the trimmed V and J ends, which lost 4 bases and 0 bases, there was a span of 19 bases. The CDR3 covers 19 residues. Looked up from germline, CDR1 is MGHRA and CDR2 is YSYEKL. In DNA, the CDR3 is TGCGCCAGCAGCCGACGGGCCGGGACTTCAAGCTCCTATAATTCACCCCTCCACTTT. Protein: CASSRRAGTSSSYNSPLHF.

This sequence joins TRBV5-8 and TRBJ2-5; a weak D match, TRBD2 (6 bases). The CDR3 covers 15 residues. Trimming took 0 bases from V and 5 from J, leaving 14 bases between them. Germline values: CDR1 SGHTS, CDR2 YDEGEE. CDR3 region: CASSLEGRLSETQYF. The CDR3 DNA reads TGTGCCAGCAGCTTGGAGGGGAGGTTGTCGGAGACCCAGTACTTC.

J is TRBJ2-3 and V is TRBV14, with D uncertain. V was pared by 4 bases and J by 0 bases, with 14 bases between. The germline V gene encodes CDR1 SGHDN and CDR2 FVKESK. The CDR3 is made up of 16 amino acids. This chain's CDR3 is CASSPRAVLSTDTQYF. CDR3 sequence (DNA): TGTGCCAGCAGCCCGCGAGCCGTTCTTAGCACAGATACGCAGTATTTT.

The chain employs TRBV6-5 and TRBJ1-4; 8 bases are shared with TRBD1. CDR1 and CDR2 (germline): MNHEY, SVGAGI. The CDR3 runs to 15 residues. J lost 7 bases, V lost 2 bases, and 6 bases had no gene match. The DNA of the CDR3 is TGTGCCAGCAGTTACACTGGACAGGGCTCTGAAAAACTGTTTTTT. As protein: CASSYTGQGSEKLFF.

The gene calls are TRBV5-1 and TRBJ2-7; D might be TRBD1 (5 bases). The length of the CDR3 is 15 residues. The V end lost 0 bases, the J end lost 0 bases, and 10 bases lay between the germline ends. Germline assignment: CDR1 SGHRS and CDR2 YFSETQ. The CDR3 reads CASSLVQGSSYEQYF. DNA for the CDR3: TGCGCCAGCAGCTTGGTCCAGGGATCCTCCTACGAGCAGTACTTC.

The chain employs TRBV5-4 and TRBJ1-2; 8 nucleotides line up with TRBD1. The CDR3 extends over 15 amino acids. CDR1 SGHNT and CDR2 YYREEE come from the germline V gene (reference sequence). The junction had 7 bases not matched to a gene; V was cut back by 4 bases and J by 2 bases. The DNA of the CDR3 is TGTGCCAGCAGCCCAATGGGACAGGCGAACTATGGCTACACCTTC. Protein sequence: CASSPMGQANYGYTF.

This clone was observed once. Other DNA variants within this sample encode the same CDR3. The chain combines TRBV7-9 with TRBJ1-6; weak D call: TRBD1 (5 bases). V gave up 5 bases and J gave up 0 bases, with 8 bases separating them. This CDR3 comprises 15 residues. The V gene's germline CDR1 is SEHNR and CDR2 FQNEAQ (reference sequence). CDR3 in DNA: TGTGCCAGCAGCCTAGACAGCTCCTATAATTCACCCCTCCACTTT. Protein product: CASSLDSSYNSPLHF.

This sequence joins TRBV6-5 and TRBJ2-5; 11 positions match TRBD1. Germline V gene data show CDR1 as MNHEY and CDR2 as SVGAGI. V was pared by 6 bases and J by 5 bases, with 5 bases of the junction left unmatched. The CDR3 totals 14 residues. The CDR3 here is CASRPGQGVETQYF. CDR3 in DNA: TGTGCCAGCAGACCGGGACAGGGGGTTGAGACCCAGTACTTC.

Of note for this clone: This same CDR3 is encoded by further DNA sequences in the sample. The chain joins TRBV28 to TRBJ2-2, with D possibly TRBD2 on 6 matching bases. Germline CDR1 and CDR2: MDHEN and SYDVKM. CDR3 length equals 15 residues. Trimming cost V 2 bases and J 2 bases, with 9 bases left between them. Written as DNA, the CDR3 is TGTGCCAGCAGTTTAGGAGGGGCCAACACCGGGGAGCTGTTTTTT. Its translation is CASSLGGANTGELFF.

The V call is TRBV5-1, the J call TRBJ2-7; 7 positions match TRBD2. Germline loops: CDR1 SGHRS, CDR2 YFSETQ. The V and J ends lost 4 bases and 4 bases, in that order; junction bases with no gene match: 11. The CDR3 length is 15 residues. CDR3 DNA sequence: TGCGCCAGCAGCCCAACGGGGGGTTCGGAGTACGAGCAGTACTTC. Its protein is CASSPTGGSEYEQYF.

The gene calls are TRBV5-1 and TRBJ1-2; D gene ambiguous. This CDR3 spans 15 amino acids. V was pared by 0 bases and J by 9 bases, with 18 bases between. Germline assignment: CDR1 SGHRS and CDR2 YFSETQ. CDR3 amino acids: CASSLGGHDAWSYTF. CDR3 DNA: TGCGCCAGCAGCTTGGGAGGGCACGATGCCTGGAGCTACACCTTC.

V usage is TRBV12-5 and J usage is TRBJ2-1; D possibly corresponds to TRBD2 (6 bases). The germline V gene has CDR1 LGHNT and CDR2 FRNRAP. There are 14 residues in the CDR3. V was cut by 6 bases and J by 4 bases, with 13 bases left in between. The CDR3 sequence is CASGAGTSYNEQFF. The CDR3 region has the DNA TGTGCTAGTGGGGCCGGGACTTCATACAATGAGCAGTTCTTC.

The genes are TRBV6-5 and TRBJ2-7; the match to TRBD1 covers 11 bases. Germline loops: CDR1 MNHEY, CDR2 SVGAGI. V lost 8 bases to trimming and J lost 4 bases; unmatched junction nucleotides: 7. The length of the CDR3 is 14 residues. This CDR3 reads CASLSGTGGYEQYF. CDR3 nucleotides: TGTGCCAGCCTCTCCGGGACAGGGGGTTACGAGCAGTACTTC.

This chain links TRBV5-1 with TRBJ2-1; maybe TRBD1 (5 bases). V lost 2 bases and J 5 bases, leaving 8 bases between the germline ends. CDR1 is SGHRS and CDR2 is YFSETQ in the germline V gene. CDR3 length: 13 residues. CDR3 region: CASSFSGNNEQFF. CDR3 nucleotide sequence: TGCGCCAGCAGCTTTTCAGGGAACAATGAGCAGTTCTTC.

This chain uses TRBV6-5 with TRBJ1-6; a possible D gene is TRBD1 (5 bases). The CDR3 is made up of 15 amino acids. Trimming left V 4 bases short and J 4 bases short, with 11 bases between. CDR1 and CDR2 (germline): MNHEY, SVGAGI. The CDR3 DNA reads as TGTGCCAGCAGTTCCAAGGGGCGATATAATTCACCCCTCCACTTT. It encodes CASSSKGRYNSPLHF.

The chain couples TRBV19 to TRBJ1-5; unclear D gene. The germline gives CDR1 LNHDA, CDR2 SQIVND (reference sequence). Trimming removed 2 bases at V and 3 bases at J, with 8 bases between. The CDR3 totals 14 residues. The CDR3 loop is CASSIQVPNQPQHF. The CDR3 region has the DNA TGTGCCAGTAGTATACAGGTCCCCAATCAGCCCCAGCATTTT.